This passage covers 14 T cell receptor beta chains from one sample sequenced in a study of identical twins. TCRdb used MiXCR to reprocess the 5' RACE reads, holding one entry per CDR3 protein. Seen here are about 660,000 distinct CDR3 sequences, around 8.6% observed once, and the top ten hold around 0.95%. These sequences were also reported in another study, on yellow fever vaccine responses in identical twins.

Sequencing was done on a sample of PBMCs. These receptors originate from a woman under 30 in good health.

This clonotype was counted at least ten times. The chain is built from TRBV3-1 and TRBJ2-3; D gene ambiguous. V lost 0 bases, J lost 3 bases, and 10 bases lay in between. The length of the CDR3 is 15 residues. Germline V gene data show CDR1 as LGHDT and CDR2 as YNNKEL (reference sequence). CDR3 region: CASSQDPLGTDTQYF. CDR3 nucleotide sequence: TGTGCCAGCAGCCAAGATCCCCTAGGGACAGATACGCAGTATTTT.

This clonotype was recorded many times. The rearrangement joins TRBV12-3 or TRBV12-4 to TRBJ2-2; D is ambiguous. The CDR3 is 12 amino acids. The V gene lost 2 bases and the J gene lost 5 bases, with 3 bases spanning the gap. The CDR3 protein is CASSLWTGELFF. The CDR3 bases are TGTGCCAGCAGTTTATGGACCGGGGAGCTGTTTTTT.

This clonotype was seen repeatedly, ten times or more. The CDR3 nucleotides read TGTGCCAGCAGTTACTCGGGGACTGGACATAATACAGATACGCAGTATTTT. It translates to CASSYSGTGHNTDTQYF. The chain joins TRBV6-5 to TRBJ2-3, with D possibly TRBD2 on 6 matching bases. Between the trimmed V and J ends, which lost 0 bases and 3 bases, there was a span of 16 bases. CDR1 and CDR2 (germline): MNHEY, SVGAGI. This CDR3 spans 17 amino acids.

This chain connects TRBV20-1 to TRBJ2-1; 12 positions match TRBD2. The CDR3 spans 15 residues. Germline V gene data show CDR1 as DFQATT and CDR2 as SNEGSKA (reference sequence). Trimming took 3 bases from V and 4 from J; bases not matched to a gene: 4. CDR3 sequence: CSARSSGGVYNEQFF. Here the CDR3 DNA reads TGCAGTGCTAGGTCTAGCGGGGGGGTTTACAATGAGCAGTTCTTC.

DNA of the CDR3: TGTGCCAGCAGCTTAGTTGGGTCAGCAGATACGCAGTATTTT. It yields the protein CASSLVGSADTQYF. J is TRBJ2-3 and V is TRBV7-6; D not resolved. CDR1 and CDR2 (germline): SGHVS, FNYEAQ. The ends were cut back, 1 base at V and 4 bases at J, with 9 bases in the middle. The CDR3 has 14 amino acids.

There are a few counts of this clonotype. The V call is TRBV7-8, the J call TRBJ2-7, with D unclear. Trimming cost V 5 bases and J 3 bases, with 14 bases left between them. Germline CDR1 is SGHVS and CDR2 is FQNEAQ. The CDR3 runs 14 residues. The CDR3 bases are TGTGCCAGCAGCCCGGATCAGACTTACTACGAGCAGTACTTC. Its protein is CASSPDQTYYEQYF.

In its sample, this clonotype was seen many times. The chain links TRBV12-3 or TRBV12-4 to TRBJ1-1; D perhaps matches TRBD1 (5 bases). V was clipped by 7 bases and J by 5 bases, with 17 bases between them. The CDR3 contains 14 residues. The CDR3: CASTPLGGLTEAFF. The CDR3 DNA sequence: TGTGCCAGCACCCCGTTGGGGGGTTTGACTGAAGCTTTCTTT.

This clonotype was seen a handful of times. The rearrangement links TRBV7-9 to TRBJ2-1; D might be TRBD1 or TRBD2, each matching 5 bases. CDR1 is SEHNR and CDR2 is FQNEAQ in the germline V gene (reference sequence). V was pared by 1 base and J by 5 bases, with 9 bases between. This CDR3 is 14 amino acids long. The CDR3 loop reads CASSLVGADNEQFF. CDR3 sequence (DNA): TGTGCCAGCAGCTTAGTCGGGGCAGACAATGAGCAGTTCTTC.

The rearrangement links TRBV10-3 to TRBJ2-2; a weak D match, TRBD2 (5 bases). With 0 bases removed from V and 2 bases from J, the gap between germline ends came to 10 bases. CDR3 length: 16 residues. Germline-derived CDR1 and CDR2 are ENHRY and SYGVKD. Here the CDR3 DNA reads TGTGCCATCAGTGAGTCGACTACGGGTAACACCGGGGAGCTGTTTTTT. Protein sequence: CAISESTTGNTGELFF.

The table lists this clonotype with many counts. This chain's CDR3 is CASSSRTGGTGELFF. CDR3 sequence (DNA): TGCGCCAGCAGCTCGCGGACAGGGGGCACCGGGGAGCTGTTTTTT. The chain joins TRBV5-1 to TRBJ2-2, with 10 bases that match TRBD1. The CDR3 loop spans 15 amino acids. V gave up 3 bases and J gave up 4 bases; unmatched junction bases: 3. CDR1 and CDR2 (germline): SGHRS, YFSETQ.

The V call is TRBV7-2, the J call TRBJ2-1; maybe TRBD2 (5 bases). The germline V gene has CDR1 SGHTA and CDR2 FQGNSA. The CDR3 extends over 16 amino acids. V gave up 2 bases and J gave up 4 bases, with 15 bases separating them. CDR3 DNA: TGTGCCAGCAGCTTATTGATTTCGGGGAGTTACAATGAGCAGTTCTTC. Protein product: CASSLLISGSYNEQFF.

J is TRBJ2-1 and V is TRBV3-1, with D uncertain. Germline V gives CDR1 LGHDT, CDR2 YNNKEL (reference sequence). V shed 0 bases and J shed 9 bases, with 18 bases lying between them. The CDR3 consists of 16 residues. For the CDR3, the DNA is TGTGCCAGCAGCCAAGACCCAGCAAATGGGGTTTCTGAGCAGTTCTTC. Protein: CASSQDPANGVSEQFF.

This clonotype was recorded at least ten times. V gene TRBV7-9 combines with J gene TRBJ1-1; D is unresolved. The CDR3 runs 14 residues. V was pared by 5 bases and J by 2 bases, with 12 bases between. CDR1 and CDR2 from the germline V gene are SEHNR and FQNEAQ (reference sequence). This CDR3 reads CASSPRGSNTEAFF. In DNA form, the CDR3 reads TGTGCCAGCAGCCCCCGAGGCTCCAACACTGAAGCTTTCTTT. Together with reference TRBV7-9 and TRBJ1-1, the CDR3 gives the full variable domain: DTGVSQNPRHKITKRGQNVTFRCDPISEHNRLYWYRQTLGQGPEFLTYFQNEAQLEKSRLLSDRFSAERPKGSFSTLEIQRTEQGDSAMYLCASSPRGSNTEAFFGQGTRLTVV.

The chain couples TRBV29-1 to TRBJ2-6, with 10 bases that match TRBD1. Trimming took 0 bases from V and 4 from J; bases not matched to a gene: 12. The CDR3 extends over 19 amino acids. Per the germline V gene, CDR1 is SQVTM and CDR2 is ANQGSEA. The CDR3 is CSVEDRLGTGEAGANVLTF. In DNA, the CDR3 is TGCAGCGTTGAAGATCGTCTAGGGACAGGGGAGGCAGGGGCCAACGTCCTGACTTTC.